Given below is one TCR beta chain in context. This sample is part of a study of PD-L1 blockade in urothelial cancer. Looking at the study overall: Analyzed time points were 3 weeks (second dose) and 6 weeks after therapy began.

Data came from immunoSEQ multiplex PCR; TCRdb stores just in-frame clones and leaves some out. Here the sample spans about 56,000 clones, 85% to 90% being singletons. The cohort comprised individuals with locally advanced or metastatic urothelial carcinoma. The CDR3 has 14 residues. Trimming removed 3 bases from V and 8 bases from J; junction bases left unmatched: 3. Germline V gene data show CDR1 as SGHTA and CDR2 as FQGNSA. The source is a man aged 50 to 60 with urothelial cancer. This sequence joins TRBV7-2 and TRBJ2-1, with TRBD2 identical over 11 bases. Sample: PBMCs, taken around atezolizumab (anti-PD-L1) treatment. The CDR3 sequence is CASSLASGGHEQFF. The DNA of the CDR3 is TGTGCCAGCAGCTTGGCTAGCGGGGGGCATGAGCAGTTCTTC.